The next 29 T cell receptor beta chains were all read from a single sample in a study of OX40 agonist ivuxolimab in advanced cancers. Assay used: immunoSEQ multiplex PCR; TCRdb lists only in-frame clones, some missing. Of nearly 110,000 clones listed, 91% are singletons. Here the sequenced sample was CD4+ or CD8+ T cells sorted from blood, taken in a trial of the OX40 agonist ivuxolimab. Receptor source: an adult with an advanced solid tumor such as melanoma, head and neck, liver or kidney cancer.

V gene TRBV5-1 combines with J gene TRBJ2-5, with 12 bases matching TRBD2. There are 16 residues in the CDR3. Per the germline V gene, CDR1 is SGHRS and CDR2 is YFSETQ. V gave up 4 bases and J gave up 4 bases; unmatched junction bases: 8. The CDR3 DNA sequence: TGCGCCAGCAGCAGACTAGCGGGAGAGCCCGCAGAGACCCAGTACTTC. Its protein product is CASSRLAGEPAETQYF.

The genes are TRBV9 and TRBJ2-1; D gene unclear. From germline, CDR1 is SGDLS and CDR2 YYNGEE. V dropped 0 bases and J dropped 6 bases, with 10 bases sitting between them. The CDR3 consists of 14 residues. Here the CDR3 reads CASSVGGRTNEQFF. The CDR3 DNA reads as TGTGCCAGCAGCGTAGGGGGTAGAACCAATGAGCAGTTCTTC.

The chain is built from TRBV30 and TRBJ1-2; D perhaps matches TRBD1 (5 bases). The germline V gene encodes CDR1 GTSNPN and CDR2 SVGIG (reference sequence). V lost 6 bases to trimming and J lost 1 base, with 21 bases between them. This CDR3 is built from 16 residues. The CDR3 DNA sequence: TGTGCCTGCGCCGGGACTGGGCTGGCCCTTAACTATGGCTACACCTTC. This gives the protein CACAGTGLALNYGYTF.

This clone was observed a handful of times. The chain carries TRBV5-1 and TRBJ1-5; D ambiguous. Germline loops: CDR1 SGHRS, CDR2 YFSETQ. Trimming removed 2 bases from V and 5 bases from J, with 11 bases in between. This CDR3 has 14 residues. CDR3 bases: TGCGCCAGCAGCTTTGACGGGAGCGATCAGCCCCAGCATTTT. Translating it yields CASSFDGSDQPQHF.

The CDR3 sequence is CATSRDFAGGEQYF. In DNA, the CDR3 is TGTGCCACCAGCAGAGATTTTGCAGGGGGTGAGCAGTACTTC. This rearrangement joins TRBV15 to TRBJ2-7, with 7 bases identical to TRBD1. V lost 0 bases and J lost 7; bases outside the gene matches: 6. Per the germline V gene, CDR1 is LNHNV and CDR2 is YYDKDF (reference sequence). The CDR3 contains 14 residues.

This rearrangement joins TRBV30 to TRBJ2-7; D might be TRBD2 (6 bases). The CDR3 has 15 amino acids. V was trimmed by 4 bases and J by 1 base, leaving 17 bases between them. Germline V gene sequence: CDR1 GTSNPN, CDR2 SVGIG (reference sequence). The CDR3 region has the DNA TGTGCCTGGAATGTCGGGAGATCGTTTTCCTACGAGCAGTACTTC. Its translation: CAWNVGRSFSYEQYF.

The chain recombines TRBV12-5 with TRBJ2-3; 10 nucleotides match TRBD2. This CDR3 is 15 amino acids long. After removal of 4 bases from V and 4 bases from J, the junction contained 5 bases not matched to a gene. Per the germline V gene, CDR1 is LGHNT and CDR2 is FRNRAP. In nucleotides, the CDR3 is TGTGCTAGTGGTTCACAAGCGGGAGGGTCAGATACGCAGTATTTT. Translating it yields CASGSQAGGSDTQYF.

The chain is built from TRBV9 and TRBJ2-5; no reliable D call. The J call may be in error: the DNA end matches TRBJ2-7 better. The germline CDR1 and CDR2 sequences are SGDLS and YYNGEE. The CDR3 contains 13 residues. CDR3 nucleotides: TGTGCCAGCAGCGACGGTAGAATAGGCGAGCAGTACTTC. Translated, it gives CASSDGRIGEQYF.

The chain links TRBV7-2 to TRBJ2-3; D is unresolved. CDR3 length: 14 amino acids. V gave up 4 bases and J gave up 0 bases, with 8 bases separating them. Germline V gives CDR1 SGHTA, CDR2 FQGNSA. The chain's CDR3 is CASSYLSSTDTQYF. CDR3 coding DNA: TGTGCCAGCAGCTATCTATCTAGCACAGATACGCAGTATTTT.

The gene calls are TRBV27 and TRBJ1-3; 8 nucleotides match TRBD1. CDR3 length equals 15 residues. The V segment lost 4 bases and the J segment 4 bases; nucleotides outside the gene matches: 6. The V gene's germline CDR1 is MNHEY and CDR2 SMNVEV (reference sequence). CDR3 bases: TGTGCCAGCAGTTCCGGACAGGGAAGAGGAAACACCATATATTTT. It yields the protein CASSSGQGRGNTIYF.

This clone came up once. The gene calls are TRBV27 and TRBJ1-1; D is unclear. Germline V gives CDR1 MNHEY, CDR2 SMNVEV (reference sequence). Trimming removed 10 bases at V and 1 base at J, with 10 bases between. This CDR3 spans 12 amino acids. CDR3 nucleotide sequence: TGTGCCACGTGGGCCCGGAACACTGAAGCTTTCTTT. It translates to CATWARNTEAFF.

This clone was recorded only once. V usage is TRBV28 and J usage is TRBJ1-5; 11 nucleotides match TRBD1. With V trimmed by 4 bases and J by 5 bases, 4 bases remained unmatched. Germline V CDR1 and CDR2: MDHEN, SYDVKM. The CDR3 has 15 residues. The CDR3 bases are TGTGCCAGCAGTTCCTGGACAGGGGGCCATCAGCCCCAGCATTTT. The encoded protein is CASSSWTGGHQPQHF.

CDR3 sequence: CASISGTSNTQYF. CDR3 DNA sequence: TGTGCCAGTATCAGCGGGACGTCAAATACGCAGTATTTT. The rearrangement joins TRBV19 to TRBJ2-3, with 7 bases that match TRBD2. The CDR3 runs to 13 residues. Trimming took 7 bases from V and 7 from J; bases not matched to a gene: 8. The germline gives CDR1 LNHDA, CDR2 SQIVND (reference sequence).

This sequence joins TRBV4-2 and TRBJ2-7; the D is unclear. V lost 0 bases and J 5 bases, leaving 20 bases between the germline ends. In germline, CDR1 is LGHNA, CDR2 YNFKEQ. This CDR3 has 17 residues. CDR3 sequence reads: CASSQDRETGEPNEQYF. The CDR3 DNA sequence: TGTGCCAGCAGCCAAGATAGGGAAACGGGTGAACCCAACGAGCAGTACTTC.

The rearrangement joins TRBV9 to TRBJ1-5, with D tentatively TRBD1 (6 bases). V lost 5 bases, J lost 6 bases, and 12 bases lay in between. The CDR3 has 13 residues. Per germline, CDR1 SGDLS and CDR2 YYNGEE. This chain's CDR3 is CASSEQGIQPQHF. CDR3 nucleotides: TGTGCCAGCAGTGAACAGGGAATTCAGCCCCAGCATTTT.

This chain links TRBV7-3 with TRBJ2-1, with TRBD2 matching over 9 bases. Germline-derived CDR1 and CDR2 are SGHTA and FQGTGA. The V and J ends lost 1 base and 6 bases, in that order; junction bases with no gene match: 7. The CDR3 is 16 amino acids. Here the CDR3 reads CASSLIPGLAVNEQFF. CDR3 DNA sequence: TGTGCCAGCAGCTTAATCCCGGGACTAGCCGTCAATGAGCAGTTCTTC.

There are a few counts of this clone. The chain carries TRBV5-1 and TRBJ1-5; D unclear. This CDR3 is 14 amino acids long. From germline, CDR1 is SGHRS and CDR2 YFSETQ. Trimming removed 0 bases at V and 3 bases at J, with 7 bases between. The CDR3 DNA reads as TGCGCCAGCAGCTTGGGGGCAGACAATCAGCCCCAGCATTTT. Amino acid sequence: CASSLGADNQPQHF.

V gene TRBV2 combines with J gene TRBJ2-3; 8 bases match TRBD2. The trim removed 6 bases at V and 1 base at J, leaving 3 bases unmatched. The germline gives CDR1 SNHLY, CDR2 FYNNEI. The CDR3 contains 14 residues. The DNA for the CDR3 is TGTGCCAGCAGAGGACTAGCTGGCACAGATACGCAGTATTTT. Translated: CASRGLAGTDTQYF.

This chain uses TRBV6-6 with TRBJ1-1, with D hard to call. CDR3 size: 14 residues. Germline V CDR1 and CDR2: MNHNY, SVGAGI (reference sequence). The V and J ends lost 11 bases and 6 bases respectively, with 22 bases between them. The CDR3 sequence: CALLPGIRSSEAFF. The CDR3, as DNA: TGTGCCCTCCTCCCTGGAATCCGCAGCTCTGAAGCTTTCTTT.

J is TRBJ1-3 and V is TRBV2; D not resolved. The CDR3 runs 17 residues. Germline CDR1 SNHLY, CDR2 FYNNEI. V shed 8 bases and J shed 4 bases, with 24 bases lying between them. The CDR3, as DNA: TGTGCCAGCCTCCGTATTCGGGGTCCCCCAAGAGGAAACACCATATATTTT. Its protein product is CASLRIRGPPRGNTIYF.

The V call is TRBV27, the J call TRBJ2-1; the match to TRBD1 covers 8 bases. Germline V lookup: CDR1 MNHEY, CDR2 SMNVEV (reference sequence). The CDR3 extends over 14 amino acids. The J segment lost 8 bases and the V segment lost 2 bases, leaving 5 bases of the junction unmatched. The CDR3 DNA is TGTGCCAGCAGTTTAGAACAGGGGGGCCATGAGCAGTTCTTC. Its protein product is CASSLEQGGHEQFF.

The J gene is TRBJ1-5, the V gene TRBV5-4; the D gene is possibly TRBD1 (5 bases). The V end was cut by 0 bases, the J end by 4 bases, with 5 bases between. The V gene's germline CDR1 is SGHNT and CDR2 YYREEE (reference sequence). The CDR3 has 13 amino acids. CDR3 in amino acids: CASSLDRNQPQHF. CDR3 bases: TGTGCCAGCAGCTTGGACAGGAATCAGCCCCAGCATTTT.

The J gene is TRBJ2-1, the V gene TRBV6-1; no reliable D call. The CDR3 extends over 14 amino acids. Looked up from germline, CDR1 is MNHNS and CDR2 is SASEGT. Trimming pared 7 bases from V and 6 bases from J, leaving 16 bases between. The CDR3 reads CASNPRVERNEQFF. The CDR3 nucleotides read TGTGCCAGCAACCCTAGGGTCGAGCGCAATGAGCAGTTCTTC.

This chain joins TRBV5-1 and TRBJ1-4; a weak D match, TRBD1 (6 bases). CDR1 and CDR2 (germline): SGHRS, YFSETQ. The CDR3 sequence is 17 residues long. Trimming took 3 bases from V and 5 from J, leaving 20 bases between them. The DNA for the CDR3 is TGCGCCAGCAGCTCCGACCCAATGGGGACACAAAATGAAAAACTGTTTTTT. Translation: CASSSDPMGTQNEKLFF.

This chain links TRBV19 with TRBJ1-2; the match to TRBD1 covers 8 bases. This CDR3 is 15 amino acids long. Per germline, CDR1 LNHDA and CDR2 SQIVND (reference sequence). V was pared by 8 bases and J by 5 bases, with 13 bases of the junction left unmatched. The DNA of the CDR3 is TGTGCCAGTTATAGTATGGGGACAGGAATTTATGGCTACACCTTC. Protein: CASYSMGTGIYGYTF.

CDR3 loop: CASLDGQSYEQYF. In DNA, the CDR3 is TGTGCCAGCTTGGACGGACAGTCCTACGAGCAGTACTTC. V is TRBV28 and J is TRBJ2-7, with a weak D call TRBD1 (6 bases). CDR1 and CDR2 (germline): MDHEN, SYDVKM. V dropped 8 bases and J dropped 1 base, with 12 bases sitting between them. There are 13 residues in the CDR3. Drawing the rest from reference TRBV28 and TRBJ2-7, the complete variable domain is DVKVTQSSRYLVKRTGEKVFLECVQDMDHENMFWYRQDPGLGLRLIYFSYDVKMKEKGDIPEGYSVSREKKERFSLILESASTNQTSMYLCASLDGQSYEQYFGPGTRLTVT.

The J gene is TRBJ1-2, the V gene TRBV7-3; D remains unclear. The CDR3 runs to 16 residues. V was cut by 1 base and J by 0 bases, with 12 bases left in between. In germline, CDR1 is SGHTA, CDR2 FQGTGA. The CDR3, as DNA: TGTGCCAGCAGCTTAAACCCACCTCCATCTAACTATGGCTACACCTTC. This sequence encodes CASSLNPPPSNYGYTF.

This sequence joins TRBV5-4 and TRBJ2-5, with a tentative D call TRBD1 (5 bases). Germline lookup yields CDR1 SGHNT and CDR2 YYREEE (reference sequence). This CDR3 contains 14 residues. V shed 3 bases and J shed 1 base, with 10 bases lying between them. The CDR3 DNA follows: TGTGCCAGCAGCTCCGGCCAGGGCCAAGAGACCCAGTACTTC. Protein sequence: CASSSGQGQETQYF.

The rearrangement links TRBV29-1 to TRBJ2-5; D assignment may be TRBD1 or TRBD2 (5 bases each). With 2 bases removed from V and 4 bases from J, the gap between germline ends came to 11 bases. From germline, CDR1 is SQVTM and CDR2 ANQGSEA. This CDR3 is built from 13 residues. This CDR3 reads CSVEWLRGETQYF. The CDR3 region has the DNA TGCAGCGTTGAATGGCTGAGGGGAGAGACCCAGTACTTC.